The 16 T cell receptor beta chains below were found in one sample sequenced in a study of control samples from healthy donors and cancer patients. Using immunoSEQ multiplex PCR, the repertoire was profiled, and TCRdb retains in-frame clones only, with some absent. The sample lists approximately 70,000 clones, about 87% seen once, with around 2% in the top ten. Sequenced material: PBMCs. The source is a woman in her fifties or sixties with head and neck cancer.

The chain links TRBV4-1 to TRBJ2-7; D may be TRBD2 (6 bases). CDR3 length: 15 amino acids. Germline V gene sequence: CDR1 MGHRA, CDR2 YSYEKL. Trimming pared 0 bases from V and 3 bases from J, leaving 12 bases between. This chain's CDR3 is CASSQEEGSVYEQYF. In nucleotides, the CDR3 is TGCGCCAGCAGCCAAGAGGAGGGGTCGGTCTACGAGCAGTACTTC.

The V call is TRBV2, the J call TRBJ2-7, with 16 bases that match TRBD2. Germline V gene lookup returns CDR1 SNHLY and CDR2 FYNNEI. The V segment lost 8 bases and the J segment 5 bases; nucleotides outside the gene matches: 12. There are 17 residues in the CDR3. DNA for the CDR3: TGTGCCAGCTCCCCCGGGACTAGCGGGGGGGCGCGGGACGAGCAGTACTTC. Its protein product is CASSPGTSGGARDEQYF.

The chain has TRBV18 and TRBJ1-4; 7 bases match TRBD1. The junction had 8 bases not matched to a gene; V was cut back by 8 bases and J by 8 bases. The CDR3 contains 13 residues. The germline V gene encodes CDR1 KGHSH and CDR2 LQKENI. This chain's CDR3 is CASQAGTEEKLFF. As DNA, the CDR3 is TGTGCCAGCCAAGCCGGGACAGAAGAAAAACTGTTTTTT.

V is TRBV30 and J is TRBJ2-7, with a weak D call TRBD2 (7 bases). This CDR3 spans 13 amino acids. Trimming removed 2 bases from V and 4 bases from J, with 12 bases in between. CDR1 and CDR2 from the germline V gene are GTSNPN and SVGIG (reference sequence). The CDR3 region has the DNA TGTGCCTGGAGTCAGGGGAGGGAGTACGAGCAGTACTTC. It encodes CAWSQGREYEQYF.

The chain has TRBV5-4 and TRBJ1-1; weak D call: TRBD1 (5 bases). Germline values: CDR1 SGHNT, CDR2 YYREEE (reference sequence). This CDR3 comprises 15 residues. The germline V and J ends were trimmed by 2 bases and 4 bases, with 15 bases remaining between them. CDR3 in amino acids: CASSLGTPSGTEAFF. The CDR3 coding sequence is TGTGCCAGCAGCTTAGGGACCCCGTCGGGCACTGAAGCTTTCTTT.

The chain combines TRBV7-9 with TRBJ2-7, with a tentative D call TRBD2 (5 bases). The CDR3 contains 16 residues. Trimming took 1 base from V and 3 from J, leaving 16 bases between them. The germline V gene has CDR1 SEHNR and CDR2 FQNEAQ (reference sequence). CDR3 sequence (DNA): TGTGCCAGCAGCTTAGAAACCCGGGGTCCGGGCTACGAGCAGTACTTC. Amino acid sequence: CASSLETRGPGYEQYF.

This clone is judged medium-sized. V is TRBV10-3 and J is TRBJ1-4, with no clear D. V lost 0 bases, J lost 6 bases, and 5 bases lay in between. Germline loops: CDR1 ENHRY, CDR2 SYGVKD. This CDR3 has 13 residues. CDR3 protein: CAISESGYEKLFF. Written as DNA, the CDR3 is TGTGCCATCAGTGAGTCAGGGTATGAAAAACTGTTTTTT.

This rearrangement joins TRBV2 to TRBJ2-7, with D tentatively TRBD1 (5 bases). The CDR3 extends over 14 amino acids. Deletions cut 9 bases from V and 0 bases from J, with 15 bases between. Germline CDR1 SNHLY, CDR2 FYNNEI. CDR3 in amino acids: CASARQSVSYEQYF. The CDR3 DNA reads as TGTGCCAGTGCAAGACAGTCAGTCTCCTACGAGCAGTACTTC. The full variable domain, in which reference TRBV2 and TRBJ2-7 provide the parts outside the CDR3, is EPEVTQTPSHQVTQMGQEVILRCVPISNHLYFYWYRQILGQKVEFLVSFYNNEISEKSEIFDDQFSVERPDGSNFTLKIRSTKLEDSAMYFCASARQSVSYEQYFGPGTRLTVT.

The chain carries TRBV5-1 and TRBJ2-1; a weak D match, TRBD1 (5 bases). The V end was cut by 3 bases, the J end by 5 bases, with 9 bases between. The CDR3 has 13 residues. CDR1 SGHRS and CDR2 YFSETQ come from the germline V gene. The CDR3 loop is CASSSQGDNEQFF. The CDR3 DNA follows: TGCGCCAGCAGCTCCCAAGGGGACAATGAGCAGTTCTTC. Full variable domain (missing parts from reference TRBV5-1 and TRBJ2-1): KAGVTQTPRYLIKTRGQQVTLSCSPISGHRSVSWYQQTPGQGLQFLFEYFSETQRNKGNFPGRFSGRQFSNSRSEMNVSTLELGDSALYLCASSSQGDNEQFFGPGTRLTVL.

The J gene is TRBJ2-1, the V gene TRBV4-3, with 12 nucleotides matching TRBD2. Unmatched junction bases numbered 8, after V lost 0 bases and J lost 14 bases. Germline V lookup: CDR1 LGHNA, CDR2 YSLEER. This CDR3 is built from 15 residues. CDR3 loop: CASSQDRTSGGPKFF. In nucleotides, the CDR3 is TGCGCCAGCAGCCAAGATAGAACTAGCGGGGGGCCCAAGTTCTTC.

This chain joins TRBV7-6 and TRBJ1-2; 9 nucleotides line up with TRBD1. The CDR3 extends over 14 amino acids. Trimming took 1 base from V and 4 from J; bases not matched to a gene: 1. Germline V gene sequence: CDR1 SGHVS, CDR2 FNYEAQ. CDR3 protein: CASSLGTGAYGYTF. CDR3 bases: TGTGCCAGCAGCTTAGGGACAGGGGCCTATGGCTACACCTTC.

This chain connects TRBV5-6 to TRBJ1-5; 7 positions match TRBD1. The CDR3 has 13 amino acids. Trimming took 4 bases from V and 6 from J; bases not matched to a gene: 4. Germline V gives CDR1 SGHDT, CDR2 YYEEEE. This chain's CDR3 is CASSQTGVQPQHF. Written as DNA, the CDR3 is TGTGCCAGCAGCCAAACAGGGGTTCAGCCCCAGCATTTT.

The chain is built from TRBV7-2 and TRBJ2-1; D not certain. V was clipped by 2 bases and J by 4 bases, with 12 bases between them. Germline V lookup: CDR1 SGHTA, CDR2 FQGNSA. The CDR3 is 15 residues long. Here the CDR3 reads CASSLTDREYNEQFF. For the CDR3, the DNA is TGTGCCAGCAGCTTAACGGACCGCGAATACAATGAGCAGTTCTTC.

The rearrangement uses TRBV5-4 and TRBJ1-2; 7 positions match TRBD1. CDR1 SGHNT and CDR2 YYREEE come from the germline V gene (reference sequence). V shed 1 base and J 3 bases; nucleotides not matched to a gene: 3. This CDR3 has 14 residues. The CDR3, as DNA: TGTGCCAGCAGCTTGCAGACAGGGTACTATGGCTACACCTTC. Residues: CASSLQTGYYGYTF.

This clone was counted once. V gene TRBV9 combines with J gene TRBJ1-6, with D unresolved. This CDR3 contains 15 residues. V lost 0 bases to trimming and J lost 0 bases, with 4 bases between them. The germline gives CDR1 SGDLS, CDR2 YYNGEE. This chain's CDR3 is CASSVGSSYNSPLHF. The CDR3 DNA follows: TGTGCCAGCAGCGTAGGGAGCTCCTATAATTCACCCCTCCACTTT.

The CDR3 DNA follows: TGTGCCAGCAGCTCCCGTCTGGGATCGGATACGCAGTATTTT. Its protein product is CASSSRLGSDTQYF. V gene TRBV5-8 combines with J gene TRBJ2-3; unclear D gene. V lost 3 bases, J lost 6 bases, and 14 bases lay in between. This CDR3 is 14 amino acids long. Germline V gene sequence: CDR1 SGHTS, CDR2 YDEGEE.